This T cell receptor (beta chain) originates from a study of human T cells and chemical hapten exposure. Study-wide background: Small differences in pooled library volume mainly drove the variation in TCR yields per sample.

This clonotype occurred many times. Time point of the sample: pre-sensitization, week 0. Treatment reported: therapeutic diphenylcyclopropenone sensitization with weekly scalp DPC. Total RNA was isolated from whole blood that had not been fractionated. The library tagged each cDNA molecule with unique molecular identifiers. In TCRdb, the RACE reads were re-called with MiXCR into one record per CDR3 protein. The table records roughly 380,000 distinct CDR3 sequences, approximately 5.1% of them present only once. The CDR3 consists of 16 residues. The V gene's germline CDR1 is MNHNS and CDR2 SASEGT. Trimming took off 8 bases at V and 10 bases at J, with 27 bases between the two ends.

The sequencing used whole blood, collected in connection with sensitization to the hapten diphenylcyclopropenone (DPC). The receptor comes from a woman in her 50s with alopecia areata. Some clones in this sample may be carry-over from other donors' samples. The rearrangement uses TRBV6-1 and TRBJ2-1; perhaps D is TRBD1 or TRBD2 (5 bases each). The CDR3 loop is CASGSTAESVQGEQFF. The DNA for the CDR3 is TGTGCCAGCGGGTCGACAGCGGAGTCCGTTCAGGGCGAGCAGTTCTTC.